Described below is a single T cell receptor (beta chain) sequence and its context. Its antigen is as yet unknown. The V gene lost 3 bases and the J gene lost 7 bases, with 9 bases spanning the gap. The CDR3 runs to 13 residues. Libraries of TCR beta came from quantitative 5'-RACE with molecular barcodes. One entry per CDR3 protein, called by TCRdb with MiXCR from the 5' RACE reads. The table includes just over 300,000 distinct CDR3 sequences, about 20% detected once. The source of the sample is a study of CD8 T cells in ankylosing spondylitis. The study's findings and limits: Researchers report that disease-linked clones proved CD8+ and relatively rare in peripheral blood. Matched ankylosing spondylitis synovial fluid reportedly contained a significantly enriched population of disease-linked clones. A TCR beta motif of 8 or 9 highly homologous variants appeared characteristic of ankylosing spondylitis blood.

The V and J genes are TRBV12-3 or TRBV12-4 and TRBJ2-2; D might be TRBD2 (7 bases). This receptor was taken from a female donor with ankylosing spondylitis or in good health (not recorded which). The sequencing input was blood, either unsorted or a sorted T cell fraction (not recorded which). CDR3 loop: CASSLRGGGELFF. The CDR3 DNA reads TGTGCCAGCAGTTTGAGGGGGGGCGGGGAGCTGTTTTTT.